The source of this T cell receptor beta chain is a study of blood T cell repertoires in COVID-19. Turning to the study itself: Material from acute and convalescent COVID-19 was sourced from the United States, Italy and Spain. T cells, B-cell-depleted T cells, or PBMCs provided the cDNA or gDNA that served as material.

As processed by the authors: From reference gene primer amplification, estimates of nucleated cell counts were derived. Assay: immunoSEQ multiplex PCR; the TCRdb copy retains only in-frame clones and omits some. The DNA gave D and trimming, while V, J and clone size come from that table. The sample carries about 140,000 clones, 80% to 90% recorded once. CDR1 and CDR2 (germline): MGHDK, SYGVNS. The CDR3 spans 15 residues. V was pared by 7 bases and J by 10 bases, with 20 bases between. The chain combines TRBV25-1 with TRBJ1-6; D is ambiguous. The specimen was peripheral blood. This receptor was identified in a man in his fifties or sixties with active or convalescent COVID-19. The CDR3 nucleotides read TGTGCCAGCAACATGGGTGGTCCAGGTCCCTCACCCCTCCACTTT. This encodes CASNMGGPGPSPLHF.